These 21 T cell receptor beta chains share one sample of origin, sequenced in a study of PD-1 blockade in mismatch repair-deficient tumors. Method: immunoSEQ multiplex PCR; TCRdb's copy keeps in-frame clones and lacks some. The sample has about 68,000 clones, around four fifths seen once. This specimen was peripheral blood, taken 2 weeks after starting pembrolizumab. The receptors were gathered from an adult with mismatch repair-deficient cancer.

This clone was counted only a few times. This chain connects TRBV5-5 to TRBJ2-2, with a weak D call TRBD2 (5 bases). CDR3 length equals 14 residues. CDR1 and CDR2 (germline): SGHKS, YYEKEE (reference sequence). CDR3 amino acids: CATTRGSNTGELFF. CDR3 nucleotides: TGTGCAACCACCCGGGGTTCGAACACCGGGGAGCTGTTTTTT.

The J gene is TRBJ1-5, the V gene TRBV29-1; TRBD1 matches at 10 bases. This CDR3 comprises 16 residues. V lost 4 bases to trimming and J lost 2 bases; unmatched junction nucleotides: 8. Germline CDR1 and CDR2: SQVTM and ANQGSEA. The CDR3 bases are TGCAGCGTTGCCGAAGGGACAGGGGTAGGCAATCAGCCCCAGCATTTT. This codes for CSVAEGTGVGNQPQHF. Complete variable domain (other parts from reference TRBV29-1 and TRBJ1-5): SAVISQKPSRDICQRGTSLTIQCQVDSQVTMMFWYRQQPGQSLTLIATANQGSEATYESGFVIDKFPISRPNLTFSTLTVSNMSPEDSSIYLCSVAEGTGVGNQPQHFGDGTRLSIL.

The V and J genes are TRBV9 and TRBJ1-1; tentatively, D is TRBD1 (5 bases). The CDR3 is 15 amino acids. The ends were cut back, 3 bases at V and 0 bases at J, with 12 bases in the middle. Germline CDR1 reads SGDLS; CDR2 reads YYNGEE. Here the CDR3 DNA reads TGTGCCAGCAGCGGCCGGGACGTACTGAACACTGAAGCTTTCTTT. Amino acids: CASSGRDVLNTEAFF. Full variable domain (missing parts from reference TRBV9 and TRBJ1-1): DSGVTQTPKHLITATGQRVTLRCSPRSGDLSVYWYQQSLDQGLQFLIQYYNGEERAKGNILERFSAQQFPDLHSELNLSSLELGDSALYFCASSGRDVLNTEAFFGQGTRLTVV.

This clone came up a few times. The chain couples TRBV7-8 to TRBJ2-3; D is perhaps TRBD2 (5 bases). Germline CDR1 reads SGHVS; CDR2 reads FQNEAQ. The CDR3 runs to 15 residues. Trimming took 5 bases from V and 0 from J, leaving 12 bases between them. The CDR3 nucleotides are TGTGCCAGCAGCCCCGGGGTGGGGAGCACAGATACGCAGTATTTT. Its protein is CASSPGVGSTDTQYF.

The rearrangement joins TRBV6-1 to TRBJ1-2; TRBD1 agrees at 9 bases. The CDR3 consists of 13 residues. Germline V lookup: CDR1 MNHNS, CDR2 SASEGT. V shed 2 bases and J 6 bases; nucleotides not matched to a gene: 1. The CDR3 DNA is TGTGCCAGCAGTGAAAGGACAGGGGATGGCTACACCTTC. Its protein product is CASSERTGDGYTF.

The rearrangement links TRBV19 to TRBJ2-1; 10 positions agree with TRBD2. The CDR3 covers 16 residues. Germline CDR1 is LNHDA and CDR2 is SQIVND (reference sequence). Trimming removed 1 base from V and 4 bases from J; junction bases left unmatched: 4. CDR3 loop: CASSIVGLAPYNEQFF. The CDR3 DNA reads as TGTGCCAGTAGTATAGTGGGACTAGCGCCATACAATGAGCAGTTCTTC.

Notes on this clone: This same CDR3 is encoded by further DNA sequences in the sample. This rearrangement joins TRBV19 to TRBJ1-5, with D perhaps TRBD1 (5 bases). CDR3 size: 13 residues. V was pared by 3 bases and J by 7 bases, with 10 bases between. CDR1 is LNHDA, CDR2 SQIVND, per germline (reference sequence). The chain's CDR3 is CASSMGRDQPQHF. The CDR3 DNA sequence: TGTGCCAGTAGTATGGGCAGGGACCAGCCCCAGCATTTT.

This clone came up once. The chain is built from TRBV2 and TRBJ2-7; either TRBD1 or TRBD2 may fit D (5 bases each). Deletions cut 9 bases from V and 0 bases from J, with 15 bases between. CDR3 length equals 14 residues. Per the germline V gene, CDR1 is SNHLY and CDR2 is FYNNEI. CDR3 coding DNA: TGTGCCAGGGGGGTGGCCGAGGGCTCCTACGAGCAGTACTTC. It encodes CARGVAEGSYEQYF.

The V gene is TRBV10-1, the J gene TRBJ1-1; unclear D gene. The germline gives CDR1 WNHNN, CDR2 SYGVQD (reference sequence). This CDR3 has 14 amino acids. Trimming shortened V by 3 bases and J by 3 bases, and 11 bases separated the two germline ends. In DNA, the CDR3 is TGCGCCAGCAGTGAAACCGCGAGGGACACTGAAGCTTTCTTT. It specifies CASSETARDTEAFF.

The J gene is TRBJ1-1, the V gene TRBV6-1; D possibly corresponds to TRBD1 (5 bases). Germline lookup yields CDR1 MNHNS and CDR2 SASEGT. The V end was cut by 6 bases, the J end by 1 base, with 12 bases between. The CDR3 is 14 amino acids. The CDR3 DNA reads TGTGCCAGCAGCGCCGGACACAAGAACACTGAAGCTTTCTTT. Amino acid sequence: CASSAGHKNTEAFF.

The gene calls are TRBV7-4 and TRBJ2-3; maybe TRBD2 (6 bases). This CDR3 region has 15 residues. Per germline, CDR1 SGHVT and CDR2 SQSDAQ. V was clipped by 5 bases and J by 0 bases, with 12 bases between them. The CDR3 loop reads CASSLSGSSTDTQYF. CDR3 nucleotides: TGTGCCAGCAGCCTAAGCGGGTCTAGCACAGATACGCAGTATTTT.

The chain carries TRBV29-1 and TRBJ1-1; D remains unclear. V lost 2 bases and J lost 9, with 10 bases in between. Germline V gene sequence: CDR1 SQVTM, CDR2 ANQGSEA. This CDR3 contains 11 residues. The CDR3 coding sequence is TGCAGCGTTGAACGGACCGTCCAAGCTTTCTTT. The encoded protein is CSVERTVQAFF.

CDR3 protein: CASTKQGAGQPQHF. In DNA, the CDR3 is TGCGCCAGCACTAAACAGGGGGCTGGGCAGCCCCAGCATTTT. J is TRBJ1-5 and V is TRBV10-2; 9 bases line up with TRBD1. The CDR3 has 14 residues. CDR1 is WSHSY and CDR2 is SAAADI in the germline V gene. V gave up 7 bases and J gave up 7 bases; unmatched junction bases: 8.

The chain uses TRBV5-8 and TRBJ2-3, with D uncertain. The germline V gene encodes CDR1 SGHTS and CDR2 YDEGEE. V was shortened by 4 bases and J by 4 bases, with 7 bases between the two germline ends. CDR3 length equals 12 residues. CDR3 coding DNA: TGTGCCAGCAGCCGAACGGCAGATACGCAGTATTTT. Its translation: CASSRTADTQYF.

This clone was observed a handful of times. V usage is TRBV9 and J usage is TRBJ1-1; D is unresolved. The CDR3 loop spans 12 amino acids. The V end lost 7 bases, the J end lost 1 base, and 8 bases lay between the germline ends. Germline-derived CDR1 and CDR2 are SGDLS and YYNGEE. The CDR3 nucleotides read TGTGCCAGCTCTGGACGGAACACTGAAGCTTTCTTT. It translates to CASSGRNTEAFF.

The V call is TRBV18, the J call TRBJ1-2; tentative D call: TRBD1 (5 bases). CDR3 length equals 14 residues. V shed 3 bases and J shed 8 bases, with 16 bases lying between them. Germline V gene data show CDR1 as KGHSH and CDR2 as LQKENI. CDR3: CASSPDSGARGYTF. The CDR3 coding sequence is TGTGCCAGCTCACCCGACAGTGGGGCCAGGGGCTACACCTTC.

This sequence joins TRBV4-2 and TRBJ2-7; D assignment may be TRBD1 or TRBD2 (6 bases each). Trimming cost V 1 base and J 5 bases, with 12 bases left between them. This CDR3 region has 14 residues. CDR1 LGHNA and CDR2 YNFKEQ come from the germline V gene. CDR3 bases: TGTGCCAGCAGCCAAGTAGGGGGGATGGACGAGCAGTACTTC. Translated: CASSQVGGMDEQYF.

CDR3 region: CASSLEGQGAYQPQHF. The DNA of the CDR3 is TGTGCCAGCAGCTTGGAAGGGCAGGGGGCATATCAGCCCCAGCATTTT. This sequence joins TRBV5-6 and TRBJ1-5; 8 bases are a match to TRBD1. Germline trimming cut 0 bases from V and 5 bases from J; bases unmatched to any gene: 7. The CDR3 has 16 residues. The V gene's germline CDR1 is SGHDT and CDR2 YYEEEE. The entire variable domain, with the rest obtained from reference TRBV5-6 and TRBJ1-5, is as follows: DAGVTQSPTHLIKTRGQQVTLRCSPKSGHDTVSWYQQALGQGPQFIFQYYEEEERQRGNFPDRFSGHQFPNYSSELNVNALLLGDSALYLCASSLEGQGAYQPQHFGDGTRLSIL.

V gene TRBV6-1 combines with J gene TRBJ2-7; D tentatively reads TRBD1 or TRBD2 (5 bases each). Germline lookup yields CDR1 MNHNS and CDR2 SASEGT. This CDR3 contains 14 residues. With 7 bases removed from V and 4 bases from J, the gap between germline ends came to 17 bases. CDR3 region: CASIASGLQYEQYF. In DNA form, the CDR3 reads TGTGCCAGCATTGCCTCGGGGCTACAATACGAGCAGTACTTC.

This chain connects TRBV7-2 to TRBJ1-2; 8 bases are a match to TRBD1. The length of the CDR3 is 16 residues. Trimming removed 3 bases from V and 2 bases from J; junction bases left unmatched: 8. Germline CDR1 is SGHTA and CDR2 is FQGNSA. The CDR3 loop is CASSFGDRGQNYGYTF. The CDR3 nucleotides are TGTGCCAGCAGCTTCGGTGACAGGGGCCAGAACTATGGCTACACCTTC.

This clone was detected only once. The rearrangement uses TRBV2 and TRBJ2-2; a possible D gene is TRBD1 (7 bases). This CDR3 spans 15 amino acids. CDR1 and CDR2 from the germline V gene are SNHLY and FYNNEI. Trimming removed 6 bases at V and 5 bases at J, with 16 bases between. CDR3 region: CASRIRRGQTGELFF. The CDR3 DNA sequence: TGTGCCAGCAGAATTAGGAGGGGGCAAACCGGGGAGCTGTTTTTT.